In this sample, the clone carrying this TCR beta chain turned up a few times. Its specificity is not known. These data belong to a study of T cell repertoires in cytomegalovirus infection. Regarding the study as a whole: CMV carriers having the relevant HLA were flagged by cumulative public TCR beta family frequency.

In TCRdb, the reads were re-called with MiXCR into one record per CDR3 protein. The sample shows approximately 260,000 distinct CDR3 sequences, roughly a fifth of them seen only once. The CDR3 consists of 17 residues. Trimming cost V 1 base and J 2 bases; bases outside gene matches: 7. Per the germline V gene, CDR1 is SGHNT and CDR2 is YYREEE (reference sequence). V usage is TRBV5-4 and J usage is TRBJ2-2; 8 bases are shared with TRBD2. This specimen consisted of cultured PBMCs, obtained from culture after CMV antigen stimulation. The sequence was collected from a human donor in good health (CMV status not recorded). Some clones in this sample may be carry-over from other donors' samples. This CDR3 is CASSLFTLADNTGELFF. The CDR3 DNA follows: TGTGCCAGCAGCTTGTTCACACTAGCGGATAACACCGGGGAGCTGTTTTTT.